This TCR beta chain was found in a study of beta chain features in type 1 diabetes. Notes on the study in general: Type 1 diabetes patients had moderately but significantly shorter TCRB CDR3s in all four CD4+ subsets.

There are a few counts of this clone. Antigen specificity is unknown. Expressed TCRB transcripts got sequenced, as all isolated RNA was reverse transcribed. Repertoires were generated with immunoSEQ multiplex PCR, while TCRdb's copy carries only in-frame clones and drops some. This table holds over 100,000 clones, roughly 15% found once. The V segment lost 4 bases and the J segment 4 bases; nucleotides outside the gene matches: 11. The CDR3 loop spans 16 amino acids. Per the germline V gene, CDR1 is SGDLS and CDR2 is YYNGEE. The sequence derives from a man aged 30 to 39 with type 1 diabetes. Sequencing was done on a sample of central memory CD4+ T cells from blood. The gene calls are TRBV9 and TRBJ2-3; TRBD1 agrees at 8 bases. The CDR3 DNA reads TGTGCCAGCAGCCTTAGACAGGGGTGGAGTGCAGATACGCAGTATTTT. Encoded protein: CASSLRQGWSADTQYF.